This T cell receptor (beta chain) was observed in a study of cytomegalovirus exposure and HLA in healthy donors. Looking at the study overall: Drawn from HLA-typed donors, about 85 million unique TCRs were held in an early data release. Study outcomes and limitations: Reported results showed that the classifier diagnosed cytomegalovirus status with high specificity and sensitivity. In a later analysis, HLA-associated TCR beta chains were more clonally expanded than equally common others. Roughly 170 TCR beta chains were listed as cytomegalovirus-associated.

Trimming stripped 1 base from V and 0 bases from J, with 9 bases between. This CDR3 has 15 amino acids. Looked up from germline, CDR1 is SEHNR and CDR2 is FQNEAQ (reference sequence). The PCR contained 60 Vbeta and 13 Jbeta primers. Clones were read by immunoSEQ multiplex PCR, and TCRdb kept only the in-frame ones, dropping some. In the table there are over 65,000 clones, approximately 75% of which are singletons. In regard to this clone: The antigen is not known.

This receptor was taken from a woman in her thirties or forties in good health and CMV-seronegative. Sequencing was carried out using PBMCs. The chain carries TRBV7-9 and TRBJ1-1, with no clear D. CDR3 residues: CASSLVRSVNTEAFF. The CDR3 nucleotides are TGTGCCAGCAGCTTAGTTCGGTCGGTGAACACTGAAGCTTTCTTT.